The 10 T cell receptor beta chains below were found in one sample sequenced in a study of blood T cell repertoires in COVID-19. Generated by immunoSEQ multiplex PCR, the TCRdb table keeps only in-frame clones and is missing some. The table records 100,000 to 140,000 clones, roughly 90% of them present only once. Material: peripheral blood. These receptors were obtained from a man aged 40-49 years with active or convalescent COVID-19.

The genes are TRBV3-1 (or the pseudogene TRBV3-2) and TRBJ1-5; D might be TRBD1 (5 bases). The V and J ends lost 8 bases and 4 bases respectively, with 18 bases between them. Germline V gene sequence: CDR1 LGHDT, CDR2 YNNKEL (reference sequence). The CDR3 is 15 residues long. CDR3 amino acids: CASGDVGAGNQPQHF. The CDR3 DNA reads as TGTGCCAGCGGCGATGTAGGGGCTGGGAATCAGCCCCAGCATTTT.

The chain combines TRBV6-2 or TRBV6-3 with TRBJ2-3; the match to TRBD1 covers 7 bases. J lost 2 bases, V lost 5 bases, and 7 bases had no gene match. This CDR3 has 15 residues. Germline V gene lookup returns CDR1 MNHEY and CDR2 SVGEGT. The CDR3 DNA sequence: TGTGCCAGCAGTGTGGACAGGACCTACACAGATACGCAGTATTTT. Protein product: CASSVDRTYTDTQYF.

The chain couples TRBV5-1 to TRBJ1-5; a possible D gene is TRBD1 (6 bases). The CDR3 loop spans 15 amino acids. The germline gives CDR1 SGHRS, CDR2 YFSETQ. Trimming pared 4 bases from V and 0 bases from J, leaving 11 bases between. The CDR3 is CASSPGELSNQPQHF. DNA of the CDR3: TGCGCCAGCAGCCCAGGGGAGCTTAGCAATCAGCCCCAGCATTTT.

The chain combines TRBV3-1 (or the pseudogene TRBV3-2) with TRBJ2-7; 7 nucleotides align to TRBD2. Trimming at V came to 1 base and at J to 3 bases, leaving 3 bases not matched to a gene. Germline CDR1 reads LGHDT; CDR2 reads YNNKEL (reference sequence). This CDR3 has 14 amino acids. The CDR3 DNA sequence: TGTGCCAGCAGCCAAGCGGGGAGGGGCTACGAGCAGTACTTC. Its translation is CASSQAGRGYEQYF.

This rearrangement joins TRBV9 to TRBJ2-7; TRBD2 matches 7 bases. The V and J ends lost 0 bases and 3 bases, in that order; junction bases with no gene match: 6. The CDR3 loop spans 15 amino acids. The germline V gene encodes CDR1 SGDLS and CDR2 YYNGEE. This chain's CDR3 is CASSVVGEGRYEQYF. As DNA, the CDR3 is TGTGCCAGCAGCGTAGTGGGGGAGGGCCGCTACGAGCAGTACTTC.

The chain joins TRBV18 to TRBJ2-2; D gene uncertain. Germline lookup yields CDR1 KGHSH and CDR2 LQKENI. This CDR3 has 17 residues. Trimming left V 3 bases short and J 3 bases short, with 17 bases between. This CDR3 is CASSPYSRMIDTGELFF. The CDR3 DNA sequence: TGTGCCAGCTCACCCTACAGCCGAATGATCGACACCGGGGAGCTGTTTTTT.

The rearrangement uses TRBV2 and TRBJ2-3; 7 nucleotides line up with TRBD1. The CDR3 is 14 residues long. With 6 bases clipped from V and 4 bases from J, the junction kept 7 bases outside the gene matches. From germline, CDR1 is SNHLY and CDR2 FYNNEI. CDR3 nucleotide sequence: TGTGCCAGCAGGAGGACAGGAACGGCAGATACGCAGTATTTT. Its protein product is CASRRTGTADTQYF.

This sequence joins TRBV28 and TRBJ1-2; D is unclear. Trimming shortened V by 6 bases and J by 7 bases, and 18 bases separated the two germline ends. The CDR3 runs to 14 residues. In germline, CDR1 is MDHEN, CDR2 SYDVKM. CDR3 region: CASRPERAWAGYTF. The CDR3 nucleotides are TGTGCCAGCAGACCCGAGAGAGCCTGGGCTGGCTACACCTTC.

CDR3 region: CASSFEVSKNIQYF. In DNA, the CDR3 is TGTGCCAGCAGTTTTGAGGTGTCCAAAAACATTCAGTACTTC. This chain uses TRBV27 with TRBJ2-4; no clear D. Trimming stripped 3 bases from V and 2 bases from J, with 8 bases between. Germline-derived CDR1 and CDR2 are MNHEY and SMNVEV (reference sequence). This CDR3 is built from 14 residues.

This clone was picked up a small number of times. The chain uses TRBV5-1 and TRBJ2-7; 11 bases fit TRBD2. The germline gives CDR1 SGHRS, CDR2 YFSETQ. The trim removed 4 bases at V and 1 base at J, leaving 10 bases unmatched. The CDR3 totals 17 residues. This CDR3 reads CASSPGTSGSMSYEQYF. DNA of the CDR3: TGCGCCAGCAGCCCCGGGACTAGCGGAAGCATGTCCTACGAGCAGTACTTC.